This entry lists 11 T cell receptor beta chains sequenced from one sample in a study of OX40 agonist ivuxolimab in advanced cancers. This table comes from immunoSEQ multiplex PCR, and its TCRdb copy is limited to in-frame clones, with some not included. The table records about 61,000 clones, 92% of them present only once. Sequencing was performed on CD4+ or CD8+ T cells sorted from blood, taken in a trial of the OX40 agonist ivuxolimab. The source of these receptors is an adult with an advanced solid tumor such as melanoma, head and neck, liver or kidney cancer.

The chain employs TRBV6-5 and TRBJ2-5, with D possibly matching TRBD2 (6 bases). This CDR3 is 16 amino acids long. Germline V gene sequence: CDR1 MNHEY, CDR2 SVGAGI. The V end lost 4 bases, the J end lost 0 bases, and 15 bases lay between the germline ends. The CDR3 bases are TGTGCCAGCAGTTCCATGTTGGGGGGAGACCAAGAGACCCAGTACTTC. It translates to CASSSMLGGDQETQYF.

The V gene is TRBV6-5, the J gene TRBJ1-2, with D perhaps TRBD1 (6 bases). Trimming took off 9 bases at V and 8 bases at J, with 13 bases between the two ends. CDR3 size: 11 residues. CDR1 is MNHEY and CDR2 is SVGAGI in the germline V gene. DNA for the CDR3: TGTGCCAGTTTGGGGGCGCGGGGCTACACCTTC. Encoded protein: CASLGARGYTF.

The chain employs TRBV6-1 and TRBJ1-1; D is unresolved. The length of the CDR3 is 15 residues. The V end lost 2 bases, the J end lost 5 bases, and 15 bases lay between the germline ends. From germline, CDR1 is MNHNS and CDR2 SASEGT. CDR3 sequence reads: CASSEYPASPTEAFF. The CDR3, as DNA: TGTGCCAGCAGTGAATACCCCGCCAGTCCAACTGAAGCTTTCTTT.

The V and J genes are TRBV7-9 and TRBJ2-1; 14 nucleotides line up with TRBD2. Per germline, CDR1 SEHNR and CDR2 FQNEAQ (reference sequence). Trimming removed 5 bases from V and 7 bases from J; junction bases left unmatched: 7. The CDR3 loop spans 16 amino acids. Here the CDR3 DNA reads TGTGCCAGCAGCCCCAGACTAGCGGGAGGGCCGAATGAGCAGTTCTTC. This codes for CASSPRLAGGPNEQFF.

In DNA, the CDR3 is TGCGCCAGCAGCTTGGGTGAGGGGGCGGCGTACAATGAGCAGTTCTTC. Protein sequence: CASSLGEGAAYNEQFF. The rearrangement joins TRBV5-1 to TRBJ2-1; 7 bases are shared with TRBD1. CDR1 and CDR2 (germline): SGHRS, YFSETQ. J was trimmed by 4 bases and V by 0 bases; bases with no gene match: 7. The length of the CDR3 is 16 residues.

The DNA of the CDR3 is TGTGCCAGCAGTTATCCAGGAGGTGAGCAGTTCTTC. Amino acids: CASSYPGGEQFF. This rearrangement joins TRBV6-5 to TRBJ2-1, with a possible D match to TRBD2 (5 bases). Per the germline V gene, CDR1 is MNHEY and CDR2 is SVGAGI. The CDR3 length is 12 residues. The V end was cut by 3 bases, the J end by 9 bases, with 9 bases between.

The V and J genes are TRBV6-6 and TRBJ2-3; D is ambiguous. Germline assignment: CDR1 MNHNY and CDR2 SVGAGI (reference sequence). Between the trimmed V and J ends, which lost 4 bases and 0 bases, there was a span of 11 bases. The CDR3 is made up of 15 amino acids. CDR3 sequence: CASSSYDASTDTQYF. The CDR3 region has the DNA TGTGCCAGCAGTTCCTACGACGCTAGCACAGATACGCAGTATTTT.

V is TRBV6-8 and J is TRBJ1-5; a weak D match, TRBD1 (5 bases). The ends were cut back, 7 bases at V and 0 bases at J, with 19 bases in the middle. Per germline, CDR1 MNHGY and CDR2 SAAAGT. The CDR3 extends over 17 amino acids. CDR3 amino acids: CASTQQVRENSNQPQHF. The DNA for the CDR3 is TGTGCCAGCACCCAACAAGTCAGGGAAAATAGCAATCAGCCCCAGCATTTT.

V and J are TRBV7-2 and TRBJ2-1, with TRBD2 matching 12 bases. J gave up 7 bases and V 2 bases, and 3 bases lay outside the gene matches. The CDR3 has 15 residues. CDR1 and CDR2 from the germline V gene are SGHTA and FQGNSA. The CDR3 coding sequence is TGTGCCAGCAGCTTATGGCTAGCGGGGGGGAATGAGCAGTTCTTC. It is translated as CASSLWLAGGNEQFF.

This clone has a single count. This chain joins TRBV27 and TRBJ1-2, with 7 bases aligning to TRBD1. V gave up 6 bases and J gave up 2 bases; unmatched junction bases: 6. Germline values: CDR1 MNHEY, CDR2 SMNVEV (reference sequence). This CDR3 has 14 amino acids. The CDR3 DNA reads as TGTGCCAGCAGAACAACAGGGGTAAACTATGGCTACACCTTC. It translates to CASRTTGVNYGYTF.

The chain recombines TRBV19 with TRBJ2-3; D is perhaps TRBD1 or TRBD2 (6 bases each). The CDR3 has 13 amino acids. Germline CDR1 LNHDA, CDR2 SQIVND (reference sequence). V shed 5 bases and J shed 8 bases, with 14 bases lying between them. The CDR3 DNA is TGTGCCAGTAGTGAACACAGGGAGGTTACGCAGTATTTT. It specifies CASSEHREVTQYF. The variable domain in full, with the rest retrieved from reference TRBV19 and TRBJ2-3, is DGGITQSPKYLFRKEGQNVTLSCEQNLNHDAMYWYRQDPGQGLRLIYYSQIVNDFQKGDIAEGYSVSREKKESFPLTVTSAQKNPTAFYLCASSEHREVTQYFGPGTRLTVL.